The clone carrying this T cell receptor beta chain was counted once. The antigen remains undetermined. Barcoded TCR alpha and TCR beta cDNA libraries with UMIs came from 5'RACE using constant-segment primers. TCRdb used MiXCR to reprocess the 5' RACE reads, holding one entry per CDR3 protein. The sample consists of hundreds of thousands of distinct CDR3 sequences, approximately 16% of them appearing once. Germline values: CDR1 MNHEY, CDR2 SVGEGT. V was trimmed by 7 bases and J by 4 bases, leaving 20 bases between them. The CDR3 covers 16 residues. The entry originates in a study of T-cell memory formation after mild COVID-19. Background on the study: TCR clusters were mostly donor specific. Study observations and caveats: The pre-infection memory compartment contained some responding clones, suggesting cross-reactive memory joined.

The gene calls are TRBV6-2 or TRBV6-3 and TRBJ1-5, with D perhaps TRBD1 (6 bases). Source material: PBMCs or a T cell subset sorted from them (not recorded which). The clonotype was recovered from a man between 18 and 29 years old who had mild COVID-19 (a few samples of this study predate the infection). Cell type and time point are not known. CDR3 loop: CASTKRTAGINQPQHF. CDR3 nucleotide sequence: TGTGCCAGCACTAAACGGACAGCGGGGATTAATCAGCCCCAGCATTTT.